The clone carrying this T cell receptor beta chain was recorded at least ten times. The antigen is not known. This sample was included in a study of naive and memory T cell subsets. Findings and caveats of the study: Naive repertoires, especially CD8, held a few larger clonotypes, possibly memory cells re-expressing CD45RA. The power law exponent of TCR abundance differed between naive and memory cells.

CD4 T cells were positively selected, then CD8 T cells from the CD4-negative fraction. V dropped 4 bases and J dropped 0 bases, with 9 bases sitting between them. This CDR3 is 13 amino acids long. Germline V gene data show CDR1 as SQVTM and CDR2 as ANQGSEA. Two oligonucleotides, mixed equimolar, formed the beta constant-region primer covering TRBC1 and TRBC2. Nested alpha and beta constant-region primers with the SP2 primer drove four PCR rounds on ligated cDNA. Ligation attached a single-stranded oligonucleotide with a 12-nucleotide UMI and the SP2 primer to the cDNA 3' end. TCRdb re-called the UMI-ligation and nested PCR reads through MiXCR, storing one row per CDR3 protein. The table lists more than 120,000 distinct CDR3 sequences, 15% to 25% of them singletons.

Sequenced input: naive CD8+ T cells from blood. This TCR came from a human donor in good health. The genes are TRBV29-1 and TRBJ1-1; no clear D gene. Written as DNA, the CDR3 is TGCAGCGTTGTATGGAGGATGAACACTGAAGCTTTCTTT. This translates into CSVVWRMNTEAFF.